One sample yielded the 2 T cell receptor beta chains listed below, sequenced in a study of shared clonotypes between healthy human individuals. Only CD45RO-negative cells positively selected for CCR7 counted as naive CD8 cells, so terminally differentiated effector memory CD45RA+ cells were excluded. Some clones are missing from TCRdb's copy, which holds only in-frame ones; the method was immunoSEQ multiplex PCR. The profile shows hundreds of thousands of clones, roughly 96% of them singletons. Material for sequencing was naive CD8+ T cells sorted from blood. Receptors originate from a young woman in good health.

This sequence joins TRBV11-2 and TRBJ2-1; the D is unclear. The CDR3 totals 12 residues. Germline values: CDR1 SGHAT, CDR2 FQNNGV. The V gene lost 0 bases and the J gene lost 14 bases, with 11 bases spanning the gap. The CDR3 sequence: CASSLDGGGKFF. The CDR3 DNA follows: TGTGCCAGCAGCTTAGATGGCGGCGGTAAGTTCTTC.

The chain links TRBV13 to TRBJ2-3, with a tentative D call TRBD1 (5 bases). V was cut by 3 bases and J by 1 base, with 14 bases left in between. The CDR3 is 16 amino acids. In germline, CDR1 is PRHDT, CDR2 FYEKMQ (reference sequence). CDR3 DNA: TGTGCCAGCAGCTTTGGGGCCAGGGCCGGCACAGATACGCAGTATTTT. Translated, it gives CASSFGARAGTDTQYF.